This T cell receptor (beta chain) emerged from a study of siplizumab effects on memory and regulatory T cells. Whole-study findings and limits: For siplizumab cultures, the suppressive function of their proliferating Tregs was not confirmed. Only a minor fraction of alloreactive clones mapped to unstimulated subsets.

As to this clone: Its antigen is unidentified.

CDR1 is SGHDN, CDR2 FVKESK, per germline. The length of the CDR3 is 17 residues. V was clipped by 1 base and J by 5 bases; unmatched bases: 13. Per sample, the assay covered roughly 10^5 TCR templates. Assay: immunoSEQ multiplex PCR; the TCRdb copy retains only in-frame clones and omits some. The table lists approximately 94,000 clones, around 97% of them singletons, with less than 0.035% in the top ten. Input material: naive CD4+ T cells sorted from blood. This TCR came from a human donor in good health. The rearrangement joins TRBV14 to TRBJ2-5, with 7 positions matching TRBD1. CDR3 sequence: CASSQGGGQFSWETQYF. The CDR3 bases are TGTGCCAGCAGCCAAGGAGGGGGACAGTTCTCATGGGAGACCCAGTACTTC.